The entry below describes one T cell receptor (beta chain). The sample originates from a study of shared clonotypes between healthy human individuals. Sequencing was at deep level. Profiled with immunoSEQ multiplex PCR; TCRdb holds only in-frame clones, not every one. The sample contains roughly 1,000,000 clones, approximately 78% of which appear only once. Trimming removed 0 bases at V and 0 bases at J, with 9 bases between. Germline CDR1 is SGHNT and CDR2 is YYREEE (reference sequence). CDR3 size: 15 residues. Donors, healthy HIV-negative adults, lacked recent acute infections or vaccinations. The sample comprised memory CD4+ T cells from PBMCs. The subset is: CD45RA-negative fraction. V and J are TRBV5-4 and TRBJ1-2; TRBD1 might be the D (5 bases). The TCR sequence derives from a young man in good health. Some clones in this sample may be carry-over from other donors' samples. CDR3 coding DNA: TGTGCCAGCAGCTTGGTCCAGGGCACTAACTATGGCTACACCTTC. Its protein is CASSLVQGTNYGYTF.